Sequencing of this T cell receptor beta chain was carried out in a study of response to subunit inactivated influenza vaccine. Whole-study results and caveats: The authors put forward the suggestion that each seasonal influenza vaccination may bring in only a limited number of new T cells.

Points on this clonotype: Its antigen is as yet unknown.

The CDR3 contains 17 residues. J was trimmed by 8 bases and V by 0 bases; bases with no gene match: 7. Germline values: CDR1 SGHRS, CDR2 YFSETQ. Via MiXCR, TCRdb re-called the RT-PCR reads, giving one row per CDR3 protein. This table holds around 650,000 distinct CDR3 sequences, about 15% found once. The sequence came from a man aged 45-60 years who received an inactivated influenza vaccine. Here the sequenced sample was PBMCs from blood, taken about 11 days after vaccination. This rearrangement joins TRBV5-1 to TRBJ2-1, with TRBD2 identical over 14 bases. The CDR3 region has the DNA TGCGCCAGCAGCTTGGTTAAGACTAGCGGGGGGGCAGATGAGCAGTTCTTC. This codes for CASSLVKTSGGADEQFF.